This T cell receptor beta chain came from a study of blood T cell repertoires in COVID-19. Turning to the study itself: COVID-19 samples, acute and convalescent, were from the United States, Italy and Spain. The cDNA or gDNA used as material had been derived from T cells, B-cell-depleted T cells, or PBMCs.

The length of the CDR3 is 15 residues. V gave up 5 bases and J gave up 2 bases, with 12 bases separating them. Germline V gives CDR1 MNHEY, CDR2 SVGAGI. Authors' data handling: The authors estimated nucleated cell counts from reference gene primer amplification. Profiled with immunoSEQ multiplex PCR; TCRdb holds only in-frame clones, not every one. V and J calls and clone size follow that table, whereas D and trimming were derived from the DNA. The sample yields around 110,000 clones, 86% seen once. The V gene is TRBV6-5, the J gene TRBJ1-4; maybe TRBD1 (6 bases). Sequencing was done on a sample of peripheral blood. The source of this sequence is a man in his forties with acute or convalescent COVID-19. DNA for the CDR3: TGTGCCAGCAGTCTAACAGGGTCGACTAATGAAAAACTGTTTTTT. This translates into CASSLTGSTNEKLFF.